What follows is one T cell receptor (beta chain) and its context. This sample was included in a study of cytomegalovirus exposure and HLA in healthy donors. Germline CDR1 LGHNA, CDR2 YSLEER. V trimming: 4 bases; J trimming: 7 bases; junction bases outside the gene matches: 9. The CDR3 runs to 15 residues. Primers included in the PCR were 60 Vbeta and 13 Jbeta primers. Produced via immunoSEQ multiplex PCR; TCRdb's table is partial and in-frame only. The sample has tens of thousands of clones; over 60% are singletons. This sequence joins TRBV4-3 and TRBJ1-4; 7 positions match TRBD1. Sequencing was done on a sample of PBMCs. This TCR derives from a middle-aged man in good health and CMV-seronegative. CDR3 in DNA: TGCGCCAGCAGCCGCTCCGGGACAGCCCCTGAAAAACTGTTTTTT. Residues: CASSRSGTAPEKLFF.